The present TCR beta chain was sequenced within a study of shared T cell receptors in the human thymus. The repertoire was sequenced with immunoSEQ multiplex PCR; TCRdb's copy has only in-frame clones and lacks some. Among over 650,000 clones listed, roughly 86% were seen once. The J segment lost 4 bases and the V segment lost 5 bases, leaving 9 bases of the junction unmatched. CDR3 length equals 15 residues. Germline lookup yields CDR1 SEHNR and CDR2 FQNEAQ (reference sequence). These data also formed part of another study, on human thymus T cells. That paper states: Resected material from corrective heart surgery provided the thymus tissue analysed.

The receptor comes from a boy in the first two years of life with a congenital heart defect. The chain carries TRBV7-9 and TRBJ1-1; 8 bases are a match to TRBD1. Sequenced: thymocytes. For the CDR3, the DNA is TGTGCCAGCAGCGCCTCGACAGGGGTTGTCACTGAAGCTTTCTTT. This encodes CASSASTGVVTEAFF.